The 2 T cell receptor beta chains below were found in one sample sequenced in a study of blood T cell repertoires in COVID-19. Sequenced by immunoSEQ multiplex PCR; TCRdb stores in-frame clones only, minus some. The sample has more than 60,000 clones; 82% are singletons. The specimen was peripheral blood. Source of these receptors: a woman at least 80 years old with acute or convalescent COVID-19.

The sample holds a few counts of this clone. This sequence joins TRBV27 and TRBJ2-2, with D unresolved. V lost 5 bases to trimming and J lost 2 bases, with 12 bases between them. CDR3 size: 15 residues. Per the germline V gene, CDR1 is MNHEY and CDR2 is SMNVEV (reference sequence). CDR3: CASSPTPPNTGELFF. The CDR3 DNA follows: TGTGCCAGCAGTCCGACACCACCAAACACCGGGGAGCTGTTTTTT.

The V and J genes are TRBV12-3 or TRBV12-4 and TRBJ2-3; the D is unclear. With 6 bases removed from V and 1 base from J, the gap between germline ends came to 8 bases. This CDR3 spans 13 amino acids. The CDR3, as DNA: TGTGCCAGCAGCTTCCCGGGCACAGATACGCAGTATTTT. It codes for CASSFPGTDTQYF.